This T cell receptor (beta chain) stems from a study of tumor-infiltrating lymphocytes in primary liver carcinoma. Across the whole study: Measuring about 4.2 to 10 cm across, the tumors were staged as T1-T3 N0M0. Notes on the study in general: Between tumor regions, pairs overlapped more than tumor-adjacent and tumor-blood pairs did.

With a constant-region primer, TCR beta cDNA was made from 400 to 550 ng of total RNA. Nested multiplex PCR, run for three rounds with slightly modified ARM-PCR, yielded TCR beta libraries. TRBV1-TRBV30 forward primers paired with a C-beta reverse primer were used in the first two PCR rounds, which ran approximately 10 cycles each. Using its own MiXCR run on the multiplex PCR reads, TCRdb lists one record per CDR3 protein. Seen here are about 180,000 distinct CDR3 sequences, about 60% observed once, and the top ten hold around 74%. The authors took blood RNA from unsorted whole blood and also extracted germline DNA. Patients were chronically HBV-infected and treatment-naive. What was collected before surgery was 4 to 5 milliliters of peripheral blood. Looked up from germline, CDR1 is SQVTM and CDR2 is ANQGSEA. V was pared by 5 bases and J by 1 base, with 7 bases of the junction left unmatched. The CDR3 has 14 amino acids.

On this clonotype itself: Its matching antigen is unknown. A read error is possible here, since a much larger clone lies one base away.

This rearrangement joins TRBV29-1 to TRBJ2-5; TRBD1 aligns across 7 bases. The sequencing sample was made of peripheral blood. This clonotype was obtained from a man aged 40-49 years with primary liver carcinoma and hepatitis B virus infection. The CDR3 DNA is TGCAGCGTTAGCATGGGGACAGCCCAAGAGACCCAGTACTTC. Its translation is CSVSMGTAQETQYF. The variable domain in full, with the rest retrieved from reference TRBV29-1 and TRBJ2-5, is SAVISQKPSRDICQRGTSLTIQCQVDSQVTMMFWYRQQPGQSLTLIATANQGSEATYESGFVIDKFPISRPNLTFSTLTVSNMSPEDSSIYLCSVSMGTAQETQYFGPGTRLLVL.